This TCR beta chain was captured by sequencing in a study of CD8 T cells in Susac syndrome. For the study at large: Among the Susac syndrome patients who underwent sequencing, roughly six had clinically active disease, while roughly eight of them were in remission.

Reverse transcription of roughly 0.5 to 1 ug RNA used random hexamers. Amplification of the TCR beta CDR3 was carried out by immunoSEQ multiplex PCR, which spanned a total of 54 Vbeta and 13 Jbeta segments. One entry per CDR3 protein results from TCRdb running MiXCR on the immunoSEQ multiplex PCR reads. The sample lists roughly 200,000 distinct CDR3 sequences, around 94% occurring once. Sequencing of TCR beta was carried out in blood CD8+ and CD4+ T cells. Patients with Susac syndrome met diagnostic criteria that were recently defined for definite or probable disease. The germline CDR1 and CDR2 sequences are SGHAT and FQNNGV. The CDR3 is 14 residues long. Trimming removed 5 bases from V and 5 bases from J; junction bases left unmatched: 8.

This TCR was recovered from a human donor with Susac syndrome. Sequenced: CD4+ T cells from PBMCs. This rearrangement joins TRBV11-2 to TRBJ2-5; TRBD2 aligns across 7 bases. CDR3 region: CASSPGPGGETQYF. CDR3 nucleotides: TGTGCCAGCAGCCCGGGACCCGGGGGGGAGACCCAGTACTTC.